This T cell receptor beta chain was profiled in a study of blood T cell repertoires in COVID-19. This CDR3 is 12 amino acids long. Germline V gene data show CDR1 as LNHDA and CDR2 as SQIVND (reference sequence). Trimming took 5 bases from V and 3 from J, leaving 5 bases between them. Some clones are missing from TCRdb's copy, which holds only in-frame ones; the method was immunoSEQ multiplex PCR. The sample has around 290,000 clones, roughly nine tenths seen once. The sequence came from a woman in her forties who had recovered from COVID-19. The sequencing sample was made of PBMCs or T cells enriched from blood (not recorded which). The chain has TRBV19 and TRBJ1-5; D is unresolved. The CDR3 loop reads CASSPLNQPQHF. DNA for the CDR3: TGTGCCAGTAGTCCTCTCAATCAGCCCCAGCATTTT.